A single sample is the source of the 4 T cell receptor beta chains below, sequenced in a study of cytomegalovirus exposure and HLA in healthy donors (TCRdb year 2017). Library creation used the immunoSEQ multiplex PCR assay. For the multiplex PCR, a mixture combining 60 forward primers for TCR Vbeta segments and 13 reverse primers for TCR Jbeta segments was used. The immuneACCESS repertoire file appears here via TCRdb, limited to in-frame rearrangements. These files lack a portion of the clones; in checked studies, under half of the deficit traces to unresolved V genes, and the cause of the others is not known. The table for this sample lists 60,000 to 90,000 clones. The ten largest clones add up to approximately 4.5% of the sample. The specimen sequenced was PBMCs. The receptor source for this set is a woman between 40 and 50 years old in good health and CMV-seropositive.

The rearrangement uses TRBV28 and TRBJ2-1; TRBD1 might be the D (5 bases). The germline V gene encodes CDR1 MDHEN and CDR2 SYDVKM. The CDR3 consists of 15 residues. V shed 1 base and J shed 3 bases, with 10 bases lying between them. CDR3 in amino acids: CASSLSSGIYNEQFF. CDR3 DNA sequence: TGTGCCAGCAGTTTATCCTCAGGGATCTACAATGAGCAGTTCTTC.

The rearrangement links TRBV5-1 to TRBJ1-1; tentatively, D is TRBD1 (5 bases). Germline lookup yields CDR1 SGHRS and CDR2 YFSETQ. Between the trimmed V and J ends, which lost 0 bases and 0 bases, there was a span of 12 bases. The CDR3 totals 16 residues. DNA of the CDR3: TGCGCCAGCAGCTTGGAGGTGGGGGGAATGAACACTGAAGCTTTCTTT. This translates into CASSLEVGGMNTEAFF. The full variable domain, completed using reference TRBV5-1 and TRBJ1-1, is KAGVTQTPRYLIKTRGQQVTLSCSPISGHRSVSWYQQTPGQGLQFLFEYFSETQRNKGNFPGRFSGRQFSNSRSEMNVSTLELGDSALYLCASSLEVGGMNTEAFFGQGTRLTVV.

V and J are TRBV27 and TRBJ2-7, with TRBD1 identical over 8 bases. With 3 bases clipped from V and 4 bases from J, the junction kept 5 bases outside the gene matches. The CDR3 consists of 14 residues. CDR1 and CDR2 (germline): MNHEY, SMNVEV (reference sequence). Written as DNA, the CDR3 is TGTGCCAGCAGTTTCCAGGACAGGGTTTACGAGCAGTACTTC. It translates to CASSFQDRVYEQYF.

The genes are TRBV5-1 and TRBJ2-3; TRBD1 matches 10 bases. Trimming at V came to 1 base and at J to 1 base, leaving 3 bases not matched to a gene. Germline V gene data show CDR1 as SGHRS and CDR2 as YFSETQ. The CDR3 runs to 16 residues. Here the CDR3 DNA reads TGCGCCAGCAGCTTGTCCGGGACAGGGGGCACAGATACGCAGTATTTT. Translating it yields CASSLSGTGGTDTQYF.